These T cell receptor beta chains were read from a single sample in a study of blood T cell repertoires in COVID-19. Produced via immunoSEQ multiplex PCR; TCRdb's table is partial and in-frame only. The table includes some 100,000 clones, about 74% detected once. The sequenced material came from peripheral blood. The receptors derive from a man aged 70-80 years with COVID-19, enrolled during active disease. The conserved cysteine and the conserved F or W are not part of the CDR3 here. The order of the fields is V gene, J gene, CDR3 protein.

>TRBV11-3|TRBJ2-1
ASSQRGLVV
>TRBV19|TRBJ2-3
AISRSPQGVADTQY
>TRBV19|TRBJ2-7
ASRTSGSYEQY
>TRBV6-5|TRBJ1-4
ASSHGQGVNEKLF
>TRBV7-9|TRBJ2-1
ASSSPGGSYNEQF
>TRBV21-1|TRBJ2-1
ASSGRLLAGEDNEQF
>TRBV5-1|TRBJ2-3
ASSFSGRADTQY
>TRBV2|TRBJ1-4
ASSELEKLF
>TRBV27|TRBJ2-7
ASSVTWTGTEQY
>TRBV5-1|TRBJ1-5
ASSFGGDNQPQH
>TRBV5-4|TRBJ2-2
ASSSMAGENTGELF
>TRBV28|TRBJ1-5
ASRPSVPQPQH
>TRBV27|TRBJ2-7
ATHGDGRAGEQY
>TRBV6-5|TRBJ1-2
ASSYRPGQGAYGYT
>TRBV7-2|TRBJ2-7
ASSPWGTSGSYEQY
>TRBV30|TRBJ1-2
AWTTGQGRYT
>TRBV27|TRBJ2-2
ASRRGTGPSSGELF
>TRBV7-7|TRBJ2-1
ASSFGLGEEEQF
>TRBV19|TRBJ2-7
ASRTGTGSYEQY
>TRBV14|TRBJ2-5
ASSQAGGEETQY
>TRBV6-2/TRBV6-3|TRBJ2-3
ASSYGTGGTDTQY
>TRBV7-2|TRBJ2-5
ASSLFKETQY
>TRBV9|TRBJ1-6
ASSWTGGDSPLH
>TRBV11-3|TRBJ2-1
ASSRTRDSSQF
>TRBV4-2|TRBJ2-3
ASSQGSDNTDTQY
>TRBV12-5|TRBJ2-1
ASGSGLAGDEQF
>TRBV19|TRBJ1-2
ASSISTGLPTNYGYT
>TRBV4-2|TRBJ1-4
ASSQDGRPPEKLF
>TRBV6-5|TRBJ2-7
ASRKTWTGGYEQY
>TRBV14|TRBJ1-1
ASSQGRVTEAF
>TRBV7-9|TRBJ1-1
ASSLEGTVNTEAF
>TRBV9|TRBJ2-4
ASSVGLAPSNWAKNIQY
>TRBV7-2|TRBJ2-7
ASSLSPSRESYEQY
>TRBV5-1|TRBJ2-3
ASSLGGRHVADTQY
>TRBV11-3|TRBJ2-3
ASSIGTGGGLDTQY
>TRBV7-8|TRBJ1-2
ASSSMTGLMDGYT
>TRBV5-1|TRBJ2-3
ASLRGSGGTVTDTQY
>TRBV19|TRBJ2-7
ASSIAHQANYEQY
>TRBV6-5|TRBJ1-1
ASSPGSEAF
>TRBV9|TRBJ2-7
ASSKLAGDYEQY
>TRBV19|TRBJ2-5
ASSTSGTSVTQY
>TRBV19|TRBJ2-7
ASSIPRGSSSYEQY
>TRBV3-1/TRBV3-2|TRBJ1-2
ASSQGQAAHGYT